The 6 T cell receptor beta chains reported below all come from one sample, sequenced in a study of T cells in Graves' hyperthyroidism and ophthalmopathy. TCR beta CDR3 region amplification was performed from RNA transcripts. TCR CDR3 regions were first amplified by RT-PCR with HTBI primers. TCRdb reprocessed the multiplex PCR reads with MiXCR, giving one entry per CDR3 protein. This table holds about 320,000 distinct CDR3 sequences, around a sixth found once. The sample consisted of blood. The receptors shown here come from a man under 40 with Graves' hyperthyroidism.

This clonotype was seen repeatedly, ten times or more. J is TRBJ2-2 and V is TRBV11-1; the D is unclear. From germline, CDR1 is SGHAT and CDR2 FQDESV (reference sequence). This CDR3 has 14 residues. V was pared by 3 bases and J by 0 bases, with 5 bases between. The CDR3 DNA reads TGTGCCAGCAGCTTTACCACGAACACCGGGGAGCTGTTTTTT. Amino acid sequence: CASSFTTNTGELFF. Full variable domain (rest looked up from reference TRBV11-1 and TRBJ2-2): EAEVAQSPRYKITEKSQAVAFWCDPISGHATLYWYRQILGQGPELLVQFQDESVVDDSQLPKDRFSAERLKGVDSTLKIQPAELGDSAMYLCASSFTTNTGELFFGEGSRLTVL.

This clonotype showed up many times. The rearrangement links TRBV11-2 to TRBJ2-7; TRBD2 agrees at 10 bases. Per germline, CDR1 SGHAT and CDR2 FQNNGV. After removal of 3 bases from V and 2 bases from J, the junction contained 7 bases not matched to a gene. CDR3 length: 16 residues. The CDR3 protein is CASSFSSGRATYEQYF. The CDR3 bases are TGTGCCAGCAGCTTCTCGAGCGGGAGGGCCACCTACGAGCAGTACTTC.

This clonotype came up a few times. The V and J genes are TRBV6-9 and TRBJ2-1; 7 bases line up with TRBD2. The germline V gene has CDR1 MNHGY and CDR2 SVAAGI. V shed 3 bases and J 7 bases; nucleotides not matched to a gene: 6. CDR3 length: 14 residues. CDR3 sequence reads: CASSYQLADNEQFF. For the CDR3, the DNA is TGTGCCAGCAGTTACCAGCTAGCGGATAATGAGCAGTTCTTC.

This clonotype has just a few counts. The genes are TRBV3-1 and TRBJ2-3; maybe TRBD1 (7 bases). Germline-derived CDR1 and CDR2 are LGHDT and YNNKEL (reference sequence). The CDR3 consists of 16 residues. V was shortened by 2 bases and J by 0 bases, with 12 bases between the two germline ends. CDR3 sequence (DNA): TGTGCCAGCAGCCAATATTCAGGGGGGAGCACAGATACGCAGTATTTT. Residues: CASSQYSGGSTDTQYF.

This clonotype is a singleton in its sample. The chain recombines TRBV3-1 with TRBJ1-1; perhaps TRBD1 as D (5 bases). CDR1 is LGHDT, CDR2 YNNKEL, per germline (reference sequence). There are 14 residues in the CDR3. Trimming cost V 1 base and J 6 bases, with 12 bases left between them. This CDR3 reads CASSQAGGGAEAFF. CDR3 nucleotide sequence: TGTGCCAGCAGCCAAGCTGGCGGGGGTGCTGAAGCTTTCTTT.

This clonotype was counted a few times. The chain combines TRBV28 with TRBJ1-5; no clear D. V was pared by 6 bases and J by 6 bases, with 9 bases between. The CDR3 extends over 12 amino acids. Germline CDR1 reads MDHEN; CDR2 reads SYDVKM. This CDR3 reads CASSGRVQPQHF. The CDR3 nucleotides read TGTGCCAGCAGCGGGCGGGTTCAGCCCCAGCATTTT.